Sequencing of this T cell receptor (beta chain) was carried out in a study of blood T cell repertoires in COVID-19. CDR1 is SGHRS and CDR2 is YFSETQ in the germline V gene. V lost 3 bases and J 6 bases, leaving 15 bases between the germline ends. This CDR3 contains 14 residues. This clone has just a few counts. Sequencing was performed with immunoSEQ multiplex PCR; in TCRdb, only in-frame clones are kept and a portion is missing. The sample yields about 74,000 clones, 70% to 80% seen once. Material: peripheral blood. This TCR was sampled from a human donor in a cohort sampled during active COVID-19. The chain is built from TRBV5-1 and TRBJ1-1; D is perhaps TRBD1 (5 bases). The CDR3 coding sequence is TGCGCCAGCAGCTACCTGGGGGGTGCCCCTGAAGCTTTCTTT. Translated, it gives CASSYLGGAPEAFF. Looking up the rest from reference TRBV5-1 and TRBJ1-1 gives the full variable domain: KAGVTQTPRYLIKTRGQQVTLSCSPISGHRSVSWYQQTPGQGLQFLFEYFSETQRNKGNFPGRFSGRQFSNSRSEMNVSTLELGDSALYLCASSYLGGAPEAFFGQGTRLTVV.